This record looks at one T cell receptor (beta chain) sequence and its context. This clonotype was picked up a small number of times. There is no known antigen for this receptor. Base-call qualities are not available, and no considerably larger clone is one nucleotide away. PBMCs were isolated by Ficoll-Paque density gradient centrifugation. The data stem from a study of T-cell memory formation after mild COVID-19 (dated by TCRdb to the early 2020s). Notes on the research overall: TCR sequence clusters from the two donors were found to be largely donor specific. T-cell clones expanding and contracting after mild COVID-19 in a couple of donors were tracked by longitudinal TCRalpha and TCRbeta repertoire sequencing. Two young, previously healthy adult volunteers made up the cohort, one male and one female. Overall results and qualifications from the work: Clones contracting from day 15 to 85 had balanced CD4/CD8 phenotypes, while a second wave expanding from day 15 to 37 was biased towards CD4+. Contracting CD4+ clones were found mainly in CM and EM memory subsets, while CD8+ clones were enriched in EMRA. Some responding clones were detected in pre-infection memory, suggesting pre-existing cross-reactive memory T cells joined the SARS-CoV-2 response. Only a couple of mild cases were covered in the study, and larger cohorts including severe cases with pre-infection samples were considered necessary. Whether the second-wave clones peaking on day 37 were SARS-CoV-2 specific was not confirmed.

TCRdb records Illumina NovaSeq 6000 as the sequencer. TCRalpha and TCRbeta cDNA libraries were constructed by 5'RACE with constant-segment primers, with sample barcodes and unique molecular identifiers being introduced. Trizol reagent was used to extract RNA from every sample. Library amplification was performed in two PCR steps, and a second sample barcode and Illumina TruSeq adapters were introduced in the second step. Sequencing of the libraries was done on an Illumina NovaSeq, producing 2 x 150 bp paired-end reads. In the paper's pipeline: Demultiplexing of reads and collapsing into UMI-guided consensus sequences were performed with migec v1.2.7. Using mixcr v2.1.11, UMI consensuses were aligned to TRA and TRB V and J templates and then assembled into clonotypes. Expanded or contracted clonotypes were those called significant by both edgeR and NoisET, with noise models trained on biological replicates. For edgeR calls, a false discovery rate-adjusted p below 0.01 and a log2 fold-change threshold of 1 were applied. PCA with hierarchical clustering of max-normalized trajectories of the 1000 most abundant clonotypes was used as exploratory dynamics analysis. Separately sequenced CD4+ and CD8+ repertoires were used to assign the CD4 or CD8 phenotype of responding clones. TCRdb handled the public reads itself, with Q25 trimming in fastp and clone calling in MiXCR, and kept productive beta chains. A single entry per CDR3 protein holds the most common genes and DNA from its merged rows. It is TCRdb's table, rather than the study itself, that gives the V and J calls and clone size. For this sample there are about 400,000 distinct CDR3 sequences; 23% appear just once. 13% of the sample comes from the top ten.

The germline V gene supplies CDR1 MNHEY and CDR2 SVGEGT. Inclusive of the bounding cysteine and phenylalanine, the CDR3 is 17 residues long. This entry keeps only the CDR3 DNA: 51 bases, framed from base 1. The junction shows trimming of 4 bases on V and 4 bases on J, and the gene matches do not reach 7 bases of it. The receptor comes from an adult woman who had mild COVID-19 (a few samples of this study predate the infection). The sample titles of this study are shuffled in the database, so cell type and time point are left out; the donor was told from shared clones. Material for sequencing was PBMCs or a T cell subset sorted from them (not recorded which). The rearranged segments are TRBV6-2 or TRBV6-3 and TRBJ2-1, and TRBD2 matches 13 of the central bases. The CDR3: CASSLALAGGLYNEQFF. The DNA sequence is as follows: TGTGCCAGCAGTTTAGCACTAGCGGGGGGGCTGTACAATGAGCAGTTCTTC.